This T cell receptor (beta chain) was recorded in a study of identical twins. Notes on the study in general: Out-of-frame TCR alpha sharing observed in monozygotic twins exceeded model estimates. For cord blood, abundant beta clonotypes had fewer insertions, unlike memory repertoires, which showed none.

The CDR3 consists of 14 residues. Germline loops: CDR1 SEHNR, CDR2 FQNEAQ (reference sequence). Trimming took 5 bases from V and 2 from J; bases not matched to a gene: 4. Healthy Caucasians were all of the donors. TCRdb called the 5' RACE reads again in MiXCR, with one record for every CDR3 protein. The table shows a few hundred thousand distinct CDR3 sequences, with about 8.3% occurring only once. In its sample, this clonotype was seen many times. The antigen is unknown. This same sample was also taken into another study, of yellow fever vaccine responses in identical twins. This second study notes: Twins' vaccine T cell response reportedly gave the appearance of partial convergence and partial personalization.

The receptor was derived from a woman younger than 30 in good health. The rearrangement links TRBV7-9 to TRBJ2-7; 9 bases match TRBD1. Sequencing used CD8+ T cells sorted from blood. CDR3 nucleotides: TGTGCCAGCAGCATCCGGGACAGGGCCTACGAGCAGTACTTC. Protein product: CASSIRDRAYEQYF.